These T cell receptor beta chains were read from a single sample in a study of blood T cell repertoires in COVID-19. Here immunoSEQ multiplex PCR was the method, and the copy in TCRdb shows in-frame clones only, minus some. The sample records under 130,000 clones, 81% being singletons. The specimen sequenced was peripheral blood. Every receptor here comes from a woman aged 70-85 years with acute or convalescent COVID-19. CDR3s include the opening cysteine and the closing phenylalanine or tryptophan. D genes are given only for firm matches. Some rows have no size entry. The others give once, few or many, or a class for an expanded clone.

CASSLVGGAGGNTIYF	TGTGCCAGCAGCTTAGTGGGAGGGGCAGGTGGAAACACCATATATTTT	TRBV7-8	.	TRBJ1-3	.
CASSTASMNTEAFF	TGTGCCAGCAGTACCGCCTCTATGAACACTGAAGCTTTCTTT	TRBV6-1	.	TRBJ1-1	.
CASTRLVSNEQFF	TGCGCCAGCACACGACTAGTATCTAATGAGCAGTTCTTC	TRBV10-1	.	TRBJ2-1	.
CAITETGYSSGNTIYF	TGTGCCATCACCGAGACAGGGTACAGCTCTGGAAACACCATATATTTT	TRBV10-3	TRBD1	TRBJ1-3	.
CASSQDRGTLYEQYF	TGCGCCAGCAGCCAAGATCGGGGGACCCTCTACGAGCAGTACTTC	TRBV4-3	.	TRBJ2-7	few
CASSLSIREVQANTGELFF	TGTGCCAGCAGTTTATCGATTAGGGAGGTACAGGCTAACACCGGGGAGCTGTTTTTT	TRBV28	.	TRBJ2-2	.
CASSPGLQETQYF	TGTGCCAGCAGCCCAGGACTTCAAGAGACCCAGTACTTC	TRBV7-8	.	TRBJ2-5	.
CASSQVRTGGLDYTF	TGTGCCAGCAGCCAAGTTCGGACAGGGGGCCTCGACTACACCTTC	TRBV14	TRBD1	TRBJ1-2	.
CASSPAPPGELFF	TGTGCCAGCTCACCAGCGCCCCCGGGGGAGCTGTTTTTT	TRBV18	.	TRBJ2-2	once
CASSLEGGVNTEAFF	TGTGCCAGCAGCTTAGAGGGAGGGGTGAACACTGAAGCTTTCTTT	TRBV11-2	.	TRBJ1-1	.
CASSDEGASVKFF	TGTGCCAGCAGTGACGAAGGGGCGAGCGTGAAGTTCTTC	TRBV2	.	TRBJ2-1	.
CASGFGGPRSPLHF	TGTGCTAGTGGTTTTGGAGGGCCCCGTTCACCCCTCCACTTT	TRBV12-5	.	TRBJ1-6	.
CAWSNRDRGDGYTF	TGTGCCTGGAGCAACCGGGACAGGGGAGATGGCTACACCTTC	TRBV30	TRBD1	TRBJ1-2	.
CASSARREGSETQYF	TGTGCCAGCAGTGCCCGGAGGGAGGGGTCAGAGACCCAGTACTTC	TRBV25-1	TRBD2	TRBJ2-5	.
CASSRRLGGTDTQYF	TGTGCCAGCAGCCGACGTTTAGGGGGCACAGATACGCAGTATTTT	TRBV3-1/TRBV3-2	.	TRBJ2-3	.
CASSPTGDNYNSPLHF	TGTGCCAGCAGCCCGACAGGGGACAACTATAATTCACCCCTCCACTTT	TRBV4-2	TRBD1	TRBJ1-6	.
CAWSGRRNEKLFF	TGTGCCTGGAGTGGACGGCGGAATGAAAAACTGTTTTTT	TRBV30	.	TRBJ1-4	.
CASSQAVQGDGYTF	TGTGCCAGCAGCCAAGCCGTACAGGGCGATGGCTACACCTTC	TRBV14	.	TRBJ1-2	.
CASSIVSNTGELFF	TGTGCCAGTAGTATAGTCTCGAACACCGGGGAGCTGTTTTTT	TRBV19	.	TRBJ2-2	.
CASSLASGGQNTEAFF	TGTGCCAGCAGCTTAGCGTCAGGGGGCCAGAACACTGAAGCTTTCTTT	TRBV7-2	TRBD1	TRBJ1-1	few
CASSLAEGANTEAFF	TGCGCCAGCAGCTTGGCAGAGGGGGCGAACACTGAAGCTTTCTTT	TRBV5-1	TRBD1	TRBJ1-1	.
CASSHPDKTGSSGMADTQYF	TGTGCCAGCAGCCACCCCGACAAAACAGGGTCCAGCGGGATGGCAGATACGCAGTATTTT	TRBV3-1/TRBV3-2	.	TRBJ2-3	.
CASSNAARVSYGYTF	TGTGCCAGTAGTAATGCGGCCAGGGTGAGCTATGGCTACACCTTC	TRBV19	.	TRBJ1-2	.
CASSNLAGDTDTQYF	TGTGCCAGCAGCAACCTCGCGGGAGACACAGATACGCAGTATTTT	TRBV6-2/TRBV6-3	TRBD2	TRBJ2-3	.
CASTPLKGVGGYTF	TGTGCCAGCACCCCCCTGAAGGGGGTAGGAGGCTACACCTTC	TRBV2	.	TRBJ1-2	.
CAISEWVGGQALYGYTF	TGTGCCATCAGTGAGTGGGTCGGCGGACAGGCCCTCTATGGCTACACCTTC	TRBV10-3	TRBD1	TRBJ1-2	few
CASSYRLRGAGAFF	TGTGCCAGCAGTTACCGACTACGCGGCGCGGGCGCTTTCTTT	TRBV6-5	.	TRBJ1-1	.
CASSQLSASGGRNEQYF	TGTGCCAGCAGCCAACTCTCAGCTAGCGGGGGGCGGAACGAGCAGTACTTC	TRBV6-2/TRBV6-3	TRBD2	TRBJ2-7	.
CASSPSRGPEAFF	TGTGCCAGCTCACCATCCAGGGGACCTGAAGCTTTCTTT	TRBV18	.	TRBJ1-1	.
CASRPEQGGGYGYTF	TGCGCCAGCCGGCCCGAACAGGGCGGTGGCTATGGCTACACCTTC	TRBV5-1	.	TRBJ1-2	.
CASSISAGVDAYEQFF	TGTGCCAGTAGTATCTCAGCGGGAGTAGACGCATATGAGCAGTTCTTC	TRBV19	TRBD2	TRBJ2-1	.
CASSYGGNTGELFF	TGTGCCAGCAGTTACGGCGGAAACACCGGGGAGCTGTTTTTT	TRBV28	.	TRBJ2-2	.
CASRDRGLAATYNEQFF	TGTGCCAGCAGGGATCGGGGATTAGCCGCTACCTACAATGAGCAGTTCTTC	TRBV7-8	.	TRBJ2-1	.
CASSQDRGAGELFF	TGTGCCAGCAGCCAAGATCGGGGGGCCGGGGAGCTGTTTTTT	TRBV3-1/TRBV3-2	TRBD2	TRBJ2-2	.
CASSLDTGVRGYTF	TGTGCCAGCAGCTTAGATACAGGGGTGAGGGGCTACACCTTC	TRBV7-2	TRBD1	TRBJ1-2	.
CASSQDRGAWATQYF	TGTGCCAGCAGCCAAGACAGGGGGGCGTGGGCGACCCAGTACTTC	TRBV3-1/TRBV3-2	.	TRBJ2-5	.
CASSFGTSSEQFF	TGTGCCAGCAGTTTCGGTACTAGCAGTGAGCAGTTCTTC	TRBV12-3/TRBV12-4	.	TRBJ2-1	.
CASSSTGGTSGNNEQFF	TGTGCCAGCAGCTCCACCGGAGGGACTAGCGGAAACAATGAGCAGTTCTTC	TRBV7-3	TRBD2	TRBJ2-1	.
CASSSDRLGLSNQPQHF	TGTGCCAGCAGTTCCGACAGACTGGGACTTAGCAATCAGCCCCAGCATTTT	TRBV6-2/TRBV6-3	.	TRBJ1-5	few
CASSQDWGQGAAYEQYF	TGTGCCAGCAGCCAAGATTGGGGACAGGGGGCGGCCTACGAGCAGTACTTC	TRBV4-2	TRBD1	TRBJ2-7	.
CATSRGGDMDTEAFF	TGTGCCACCAGCAGAGGCGGGGATATGGACACTGAAGCTTTCTTT	TRBV15	.	TRBJ1-1	few
CASSHLGSGHGSGANVLTF	TGTGCCAGCAGCCACCTAGGGTCGGGACACGGCTCTGGGGCCAACGTCCTGACTTTC	TRBV14	.	TRBJ2-6	few
CASSVAGLAGRAGELFF	TGTGCCAGCAGCGTAGCCGGACTAGCGGGAAGGGCCGGGGAGCTGTTTTTT	TRBV9	TRBD2	TRBJ2-2	.
CASSRDRGVPNYGYTF	TGTGCCAGTAGTAGGGACAGGGGTGTTCCTAACTATGGCTACACCTTC	TRBV19	TRBD1	TRBJ1-2	once
CSVETGGYGYTF	TGCAGCGTTGAAACAGGGGGCTATGGCTACACCTTC	TRBV29-1	TRBD1	TRBJ1-2	.
CASSQDRYTEAFF	TGTGCCAGCAGCCAAGACAGATACACTGAAGCTTTCTTT	TRBV7-9	.	TRBJ1-1	.
CASSITRGLGNTEAFF	TGTGCCAGTAGTATTACTCGGGGGTTAGGGAACACTGAAGCTTTCTTT	TRBV19	.	TRBJ1-1	.
CATRQGNTIYF	TGTGCCACCCGACAGGGAAACACCATATATTTT	TRBV19	.	TRBJ1-3	few
CASSEPSAREYEQYF	TGCGCCAGCAGTGAGCCCTCGGCGCGGGAGTACGAGCAGTACTTC	TRBV10-2	TRBD2	TRBJ2-7	once
CASSPPLNRVNYGYTF	TGTGCCAGCTCACCACCGTTAAACAGGGTGAACTATGGCTACACCTTC	TRBV18	.	TRBJ1-2	.